Detailed here is one TCR beta chain. The antigen is undetermined. Preparation of the TCRbeta library was carried out with unique molecular identifiers. TCRdb reprocessed the PCR reads with MiXCR, giving one entry per CDR3 protein. The sample has hundreds of thousands of distinct CDR3 sequences, 10% seen once. Germline V CDR1 and CDR2: SGHRS, YFSETQ. V was shortened by 4 bases and J by 4 bases, with 11 bases between the two germline ends. The CDR3 runs 13 residues. This record belongs to a study of T-cell reconstitution after alpha-beta-depleted transplantation in children. Points from the study as a whole: Expanded graft clones, several hundred of them, were reportedly the source of alpha-beta T cells about two months after transplant. T-cell counts and diversity at one year post-transplant came mainly from newly produced T cells. Surviving recipient T cells and thymic progenitors produced the high day-60 TCRbeta diversity seen in some patients.

The source is a child aged 2 to 10 with inherited bone marrow failure, due to receive a stem cell transplant. The chain joins TRBV5-1 to TRBJ2-5; no definite D call. The sequenced sample was PBMCs, obtained before TCRalphabeta/CD19-depleted stem cell transplant. The CDR3 sequence is CASSVEWLETQYF. CDR3 DNA sequence: TGCGCCAGCAGCGTAGAATGGCTAGAGACCCAGTACTTC.